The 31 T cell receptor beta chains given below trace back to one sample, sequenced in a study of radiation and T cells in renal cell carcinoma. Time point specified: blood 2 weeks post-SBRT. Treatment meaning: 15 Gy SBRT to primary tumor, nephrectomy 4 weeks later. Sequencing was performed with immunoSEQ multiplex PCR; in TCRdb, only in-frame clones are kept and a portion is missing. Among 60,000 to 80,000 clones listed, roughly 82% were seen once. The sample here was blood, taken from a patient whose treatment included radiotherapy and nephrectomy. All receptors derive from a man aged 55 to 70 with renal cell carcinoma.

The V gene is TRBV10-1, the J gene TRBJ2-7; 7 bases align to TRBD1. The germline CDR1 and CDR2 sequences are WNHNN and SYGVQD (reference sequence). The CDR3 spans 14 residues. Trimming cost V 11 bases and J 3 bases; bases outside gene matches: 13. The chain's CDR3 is CAREQGTAFYEQYF. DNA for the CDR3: TGCGCCCGCGAGCAGGGGACAGCCTTCTACGAGCAGTACTTC.

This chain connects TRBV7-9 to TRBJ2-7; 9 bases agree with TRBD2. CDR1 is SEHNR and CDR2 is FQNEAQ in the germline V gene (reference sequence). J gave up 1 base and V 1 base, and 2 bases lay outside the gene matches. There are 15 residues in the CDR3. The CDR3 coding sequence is TGTGCCAGCAGCTTAGAGGGACTAGCTTCCTACGAGCAGTACTTC. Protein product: CASSLEGLASYEQYF.

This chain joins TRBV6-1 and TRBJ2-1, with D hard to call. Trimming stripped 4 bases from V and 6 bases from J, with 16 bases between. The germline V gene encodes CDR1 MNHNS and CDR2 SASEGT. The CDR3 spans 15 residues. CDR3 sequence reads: CASSVLLNPFNEQFF. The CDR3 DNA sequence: TGTGCCAGCAGTGTCTTACTCAATCCCTTCAATGAGCAGTTCTTC.

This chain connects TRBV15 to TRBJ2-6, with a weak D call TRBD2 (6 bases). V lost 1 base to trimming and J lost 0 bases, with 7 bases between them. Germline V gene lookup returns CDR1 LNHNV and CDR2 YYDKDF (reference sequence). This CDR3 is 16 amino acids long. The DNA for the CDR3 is TGTGCCACCAGCAGAGCTAGCGTCTCTGGGGCCAACGTCCTGACTTTC. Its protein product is CATSRASVSGANVLTF.

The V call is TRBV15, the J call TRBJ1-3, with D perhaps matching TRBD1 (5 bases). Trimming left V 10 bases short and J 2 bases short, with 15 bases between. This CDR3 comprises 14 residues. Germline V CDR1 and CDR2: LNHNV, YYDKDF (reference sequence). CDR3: CAISQGKAGNTIYF. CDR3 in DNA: TGTGCCATCTCGCAGGGAAAAGCTGGAAACACCATATATTTT.

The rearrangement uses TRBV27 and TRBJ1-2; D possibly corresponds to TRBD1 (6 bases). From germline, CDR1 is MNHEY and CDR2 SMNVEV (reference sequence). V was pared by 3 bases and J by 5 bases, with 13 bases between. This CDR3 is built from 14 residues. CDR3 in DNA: TGTGCCAGCAGTTTTTTCGGGCAGGGGTATGGCTACACCTTC. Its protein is CASSFFGQGYGYTF.

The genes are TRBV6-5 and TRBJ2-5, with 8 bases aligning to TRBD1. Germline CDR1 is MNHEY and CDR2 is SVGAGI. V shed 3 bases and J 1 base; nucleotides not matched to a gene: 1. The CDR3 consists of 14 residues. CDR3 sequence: CASSYGTGQETQYF. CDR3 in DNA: TGTGCCAGCAGTTATGGGACAGGCCAAGAGACCCAGTACTTC.

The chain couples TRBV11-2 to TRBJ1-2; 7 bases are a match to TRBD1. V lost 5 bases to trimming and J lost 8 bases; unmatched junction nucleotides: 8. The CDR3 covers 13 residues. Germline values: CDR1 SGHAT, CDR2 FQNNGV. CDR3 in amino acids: CASSLPGQDGYTF. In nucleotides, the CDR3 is TGTGCCAGCAGCCTCCCCGGACAGGACGGCTACACCTTC.

The CDR3 coding sequence is TGTGCCAGCAATTTCGACCTGAGCTCCTACAATGAGCAGTTCTTC. It yields the protein CASNFDLSSYNEQFF. V gene TRBV28 combines with J gene TRBJ2-1; D is undetermined. V shed 7 bases and J shed 0 bases, with 13 bases lying between them. The CDR3 is made up of 15 amino acids. The germline CDR1 and CDR2 sequences are MDHEN and SYDVKM. The variable domain in full, completed from reference TRBV28 and TRBJ2-1, reads DVKVTQSSRYLVKRTGEKVFLECVQDMDHENMFWYRQDPGLGLRLIYFSYDVKMKEKGDIPEGYSVSREKKERFSLILESASTNQTSMYLCASNFDLSSYNEQFFGPGTRLTVL.

The CDR3 DNA reads as TGTGCCAGCAGCGTTGGGCTAGCGGGAGGCTACGAGCAGTACTTC. Residues: CASSVGLAGGYEQYF. The chain joins TRBV9 to TRBJ2-7, with 11 bases identical to TRBD2. CDR3 length: 15 residues. CDR1 is SGDLS, CDR2 YYNGEE, per germline. J was trimmed by 3 bases and V by 2 bases; bases with no gene match: 4.

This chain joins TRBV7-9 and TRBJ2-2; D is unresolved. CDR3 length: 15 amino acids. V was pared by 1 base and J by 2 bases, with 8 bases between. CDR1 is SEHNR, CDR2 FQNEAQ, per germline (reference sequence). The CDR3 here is CASSLVWANTGELFF. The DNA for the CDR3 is TGTGCCAGCAGCTTAGTGTGGGCAAACACCGGGGAGCTGTTTTTT.

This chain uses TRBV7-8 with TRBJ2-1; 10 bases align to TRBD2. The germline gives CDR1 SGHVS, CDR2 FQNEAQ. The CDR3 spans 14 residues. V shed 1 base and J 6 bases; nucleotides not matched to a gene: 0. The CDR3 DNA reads TGTGCCAGCAGCTTAGGGACTAGCGGCAATGAGCAGTTCTTC. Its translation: CASSLGTSGNEQFF.

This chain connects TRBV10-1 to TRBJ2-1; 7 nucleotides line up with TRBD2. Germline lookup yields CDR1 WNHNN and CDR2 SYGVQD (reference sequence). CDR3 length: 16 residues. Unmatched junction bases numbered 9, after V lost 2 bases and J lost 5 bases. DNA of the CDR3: TGCGCCAGCAGTGAGACAACGGGCGGGGGAAACAATGAGCAGTTCTTC. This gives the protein CASSETTGGGNNEQFF.

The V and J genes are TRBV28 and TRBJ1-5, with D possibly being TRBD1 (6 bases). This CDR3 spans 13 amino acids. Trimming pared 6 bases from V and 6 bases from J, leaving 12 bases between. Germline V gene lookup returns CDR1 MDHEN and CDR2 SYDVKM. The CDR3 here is CASSFQGTQPQHF. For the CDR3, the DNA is TGTGCCAGCAGCTTCCAGGGGACTCAGCCCCAGCATTTT.

This CDR3 is CASSPTPGAGRGELFF. The CDR3, as DNA: TGTGCCAGCAGCCCAACTCCGGGCGCCGGCCGAGGGGAGCTGTTTTTT. V is TRBV7-8 and J is TRBJ2-2, with D hard to call. V shed 5 bases and J shed 8 bases, with 21 bases lying between them. The CDR3 is 16 residues long. Germline CDR1 is SGHVS and CDR2 is FQNEAQ.

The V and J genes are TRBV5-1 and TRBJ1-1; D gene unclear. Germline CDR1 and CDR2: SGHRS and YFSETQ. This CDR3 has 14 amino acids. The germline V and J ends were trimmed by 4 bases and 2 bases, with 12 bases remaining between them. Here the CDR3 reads CASSSTPVNTEAFF. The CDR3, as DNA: TGCGCCAGCAGCAGTACCCCGGTAAACACTGAAGCTTTCTTT.

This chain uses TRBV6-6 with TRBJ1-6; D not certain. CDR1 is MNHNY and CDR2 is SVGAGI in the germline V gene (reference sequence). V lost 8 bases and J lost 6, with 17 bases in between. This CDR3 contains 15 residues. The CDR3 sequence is CASLPRPFGNSPLHF. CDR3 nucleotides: TGTGCCAGCCTTCCTAGGCCCTTTGGTAATTCACCCCTCCACTTT.

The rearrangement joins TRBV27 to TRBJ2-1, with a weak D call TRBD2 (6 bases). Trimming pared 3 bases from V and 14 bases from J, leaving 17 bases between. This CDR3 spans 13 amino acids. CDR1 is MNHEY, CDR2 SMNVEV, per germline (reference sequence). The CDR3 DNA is TGTGCCAGCAGTTTCTCTCTGTCTTGGGGGGAGTTCTTC. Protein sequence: CASSFSLSWGEFF.

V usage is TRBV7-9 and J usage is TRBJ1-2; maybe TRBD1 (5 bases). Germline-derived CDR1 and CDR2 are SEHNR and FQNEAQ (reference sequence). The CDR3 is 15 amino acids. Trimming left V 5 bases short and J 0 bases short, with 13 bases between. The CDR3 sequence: CASSPAGVANYGYTF. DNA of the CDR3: TGTGCCAGCAGCCCTGCGGGGGTAGCTAACTATGGCTACACCTTC.

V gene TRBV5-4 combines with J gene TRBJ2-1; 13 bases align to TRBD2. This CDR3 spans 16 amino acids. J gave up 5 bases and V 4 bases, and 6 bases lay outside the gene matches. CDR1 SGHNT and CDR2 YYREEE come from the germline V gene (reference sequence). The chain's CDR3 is CASSVPGLAGDNEQFF. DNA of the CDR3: TGTGCCAGCAGCGTACCAGGACTAGCGGGGGACAATGAGCAGTTCTTC. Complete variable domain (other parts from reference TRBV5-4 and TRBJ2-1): ETGVTQSPTHLIKTRGQQVTLRCSSQSGHNTVSWYQQALGQGPQFIFQYYREEENGRGNFPPRFSGLQFPNYSSELNVNALELDDSALYLCASSVPGLAGDNEQFFGPGTRLTVL.

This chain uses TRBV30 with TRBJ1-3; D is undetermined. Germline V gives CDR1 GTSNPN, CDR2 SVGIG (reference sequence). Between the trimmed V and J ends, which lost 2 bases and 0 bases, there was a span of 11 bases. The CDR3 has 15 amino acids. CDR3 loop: CAWSTLVFSGNTIYF. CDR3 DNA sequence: TGTGCCTGGAGTACCCTCGTTTTCTCTGGAAACACCATATATTTT.

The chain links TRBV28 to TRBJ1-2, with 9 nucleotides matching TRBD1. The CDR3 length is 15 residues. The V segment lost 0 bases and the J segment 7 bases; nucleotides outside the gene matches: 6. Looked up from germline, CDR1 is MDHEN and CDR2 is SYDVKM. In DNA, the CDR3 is TGTGCCAGCAGTTTATGGGCAACAGGGGGCGGTGGCTACACCTTC. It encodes CASSLWATGGGGYTF.

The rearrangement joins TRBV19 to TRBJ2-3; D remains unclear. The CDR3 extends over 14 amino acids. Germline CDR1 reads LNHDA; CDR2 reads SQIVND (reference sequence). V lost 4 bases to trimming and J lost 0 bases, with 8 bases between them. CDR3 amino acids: CASSSGSSTDTQYF. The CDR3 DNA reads TGTGCCAGTAGTAGCGGCTCTAGCACAGATACGCAGTATTTT.

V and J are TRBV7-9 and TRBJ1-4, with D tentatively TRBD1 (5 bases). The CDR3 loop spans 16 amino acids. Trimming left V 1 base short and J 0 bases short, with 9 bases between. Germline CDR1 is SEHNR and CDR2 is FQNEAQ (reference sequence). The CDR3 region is CASSLGPTATNEKLFF. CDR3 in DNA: TGTGCCAGCAGCTTAGGGCCGACAGCAACTAATGAAAAACTGTTTTTT.

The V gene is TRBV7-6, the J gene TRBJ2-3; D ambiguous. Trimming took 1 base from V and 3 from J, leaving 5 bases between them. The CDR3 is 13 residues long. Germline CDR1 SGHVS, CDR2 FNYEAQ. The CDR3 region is CASSLGRTDTQYF. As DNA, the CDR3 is TGTGCCAGCAGCTTAGGGCGGACAGATACGCAGTATTTT.

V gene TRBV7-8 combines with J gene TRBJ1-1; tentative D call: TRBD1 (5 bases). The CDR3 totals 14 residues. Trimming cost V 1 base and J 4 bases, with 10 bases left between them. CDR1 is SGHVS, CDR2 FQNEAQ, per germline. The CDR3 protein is CASSLGQYGTEAFF. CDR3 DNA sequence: TGTGCCAGCAGCTTAGGACAGTATGGCACTGAAGCTTTCTTT.

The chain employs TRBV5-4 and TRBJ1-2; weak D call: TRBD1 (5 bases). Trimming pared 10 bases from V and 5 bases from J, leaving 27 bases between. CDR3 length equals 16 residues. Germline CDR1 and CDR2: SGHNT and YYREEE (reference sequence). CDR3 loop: CAAAHELGRSLYGYTF. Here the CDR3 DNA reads TGTGCCGCCGCCCACGAGCTGGGGCGGAGCCTGTATGGCTACACCTTC.

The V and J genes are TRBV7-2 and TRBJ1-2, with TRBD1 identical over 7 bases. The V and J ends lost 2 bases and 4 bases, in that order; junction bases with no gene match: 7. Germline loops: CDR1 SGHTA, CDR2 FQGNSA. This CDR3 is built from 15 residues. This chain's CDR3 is CASSLNRGGSYGYTF. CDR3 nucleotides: TGTGCCAGCAGCTTAAACCGAGGGGGCTCCTATGGCTACACCTTC.

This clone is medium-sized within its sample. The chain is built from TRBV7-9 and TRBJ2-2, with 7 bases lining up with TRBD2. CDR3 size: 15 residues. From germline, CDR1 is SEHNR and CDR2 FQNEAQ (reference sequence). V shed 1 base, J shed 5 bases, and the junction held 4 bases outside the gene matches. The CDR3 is CASSLVLADTGELFF. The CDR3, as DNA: TGTGCCAGCAGCTTAGTGCTAGCGGATACCGGGGAGCTGTTTTTT.

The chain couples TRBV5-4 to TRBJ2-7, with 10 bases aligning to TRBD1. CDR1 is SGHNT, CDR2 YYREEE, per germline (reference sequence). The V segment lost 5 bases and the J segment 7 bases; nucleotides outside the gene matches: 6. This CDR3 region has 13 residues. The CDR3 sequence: CASSSDRGREQYF. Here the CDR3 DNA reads TGTGCCAGCAGTTCCGACAGGGGGCGAGAGCAGTACTTC.

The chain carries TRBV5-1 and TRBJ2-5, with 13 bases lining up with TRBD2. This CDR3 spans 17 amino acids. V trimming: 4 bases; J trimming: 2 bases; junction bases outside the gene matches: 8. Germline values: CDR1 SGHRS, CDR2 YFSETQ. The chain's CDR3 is CASSHGLAGVGQETQYF. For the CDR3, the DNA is TGCGCCAGCAGCCATGGACTAGCGGGAGTGGGGCAAGAGACCCAGTACTTC. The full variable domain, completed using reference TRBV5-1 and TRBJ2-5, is KAGVTQTPRYLIKTRGQQVTLSCSPISGHRSVSWYQQTPGQGLQFLFEYFSETQRNKGNFPGRFSGRQFSNSRSEMNVSTLELGDSALYLCASSHGLAGVGQETQYFGPGTRLLVL.